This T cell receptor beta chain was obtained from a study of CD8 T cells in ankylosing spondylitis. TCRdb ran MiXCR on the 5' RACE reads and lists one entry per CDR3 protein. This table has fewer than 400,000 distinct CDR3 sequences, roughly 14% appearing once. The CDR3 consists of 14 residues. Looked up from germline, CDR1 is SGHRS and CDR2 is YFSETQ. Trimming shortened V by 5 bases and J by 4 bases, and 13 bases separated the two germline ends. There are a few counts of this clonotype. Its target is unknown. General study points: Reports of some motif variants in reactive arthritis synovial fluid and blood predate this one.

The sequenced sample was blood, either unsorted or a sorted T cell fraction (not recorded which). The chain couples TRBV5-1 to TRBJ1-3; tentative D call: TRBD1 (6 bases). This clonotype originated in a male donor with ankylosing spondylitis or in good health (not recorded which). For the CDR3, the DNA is TGCGCCAGCAGGGCCTCCGGGGGCGGAAACACCATATATTTT. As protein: CASRASGGGNTIYF.